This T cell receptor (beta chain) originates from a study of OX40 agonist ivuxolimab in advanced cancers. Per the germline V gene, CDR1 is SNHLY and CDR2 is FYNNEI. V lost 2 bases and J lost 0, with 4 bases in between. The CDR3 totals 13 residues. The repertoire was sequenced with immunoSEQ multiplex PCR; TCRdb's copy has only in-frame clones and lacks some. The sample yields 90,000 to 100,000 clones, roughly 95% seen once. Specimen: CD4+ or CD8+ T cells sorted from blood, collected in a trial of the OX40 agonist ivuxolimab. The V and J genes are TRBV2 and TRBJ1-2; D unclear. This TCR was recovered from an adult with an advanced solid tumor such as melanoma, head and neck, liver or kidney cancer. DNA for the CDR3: TGTGCCAGCAGTGAACCCCCTAACTATGGCTACACCTTC. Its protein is CASSEPPNYGYTF.